This is a list of T cell receptor beta chains from one sample in a study of beta chain features in type 1 diabetes. Profiled with immunoSEQ multiplex PCR; TCRdb holds only in-frame clones, not every one. Seen here are about 360,000 clones, around an eighth observed once, and the top ten hold around 0.01%. Sequenced material: naive CD4+ T cells from blood. The source is a woman under 30 with type 1 diabetes. Each CDR3 is given without its conserved first and last residue.

j_call | v_call | cdr3_aa
TRBJ2-5 | TRBV7-9 | ASSRPTAQYQETQY
TRBJ1-1 | TRBV7-6 | ASSLVWGGNTEAF
TRBJ2-5 | TRBV2 | ASREAGGPRETQY
TRBJ2-1 | TRBV5-5 | ASSPRSSSSYNEQF
TRBJ2-5 | TRBV7-2 | ASSTGSFQETQY
TRBJ2-1 | TRBV18 | ASSPWSPGNTVNEQF
TRBJ2-1 | TRBV4-1 | ASSRRGDGYNEQF
TRBJ2-1 | TRBV11-2 | ASSPGLWADEQF
TRBJ1-1 | TRBV7-2 | ASSLGYRGIRNTEAF
TRBJ1-2 | TRBV30 | AWGNRFGLTYAGYT
TRBJ2-5 | TRBV20-1 | SASTGTQY
TRBJ2-1 | TRBV29-1 | SAGTGSYNEQF
TRBJ2-2 | TRBV30 | AWSVTGTVNTGELF
TRBJ1-5 | TRBV6-6 | ASSSQGYQPQH
TRBJ2-3 | TRBV5-6 | ASSLTTDTQY
TRBJ2-5 | TRBV25-1 | ASTQPGLAVQETQY
TRBJ2-5 | TRBV23-1 | ASSQATDRGKETQY
TRBJ2-1 | TRBV4-1 | ASSQESRDRGYYNEQF
TRBJ2-2 | TRBV19 | ATNDPGTGVTGELF